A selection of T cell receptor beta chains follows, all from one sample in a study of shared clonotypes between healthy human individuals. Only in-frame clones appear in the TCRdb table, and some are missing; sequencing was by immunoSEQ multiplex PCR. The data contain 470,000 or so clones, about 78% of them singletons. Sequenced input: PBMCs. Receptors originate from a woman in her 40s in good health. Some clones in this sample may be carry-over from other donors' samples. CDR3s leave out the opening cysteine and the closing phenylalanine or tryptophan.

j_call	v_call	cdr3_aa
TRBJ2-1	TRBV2	ASTWTSGYNEQF
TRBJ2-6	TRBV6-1	ASSVTGTASSGANVLT
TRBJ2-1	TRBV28	ASILGQGVWNEQF
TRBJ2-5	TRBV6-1	ASELSGQETQY
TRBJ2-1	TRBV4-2	ASSLSGTAEQF
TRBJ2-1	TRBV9	ASSPSGSSYNEQF
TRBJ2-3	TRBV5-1	ASSLLGGSTDTQY
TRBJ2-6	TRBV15	ATSTSSGRAGANVLT
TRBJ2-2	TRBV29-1	SVGNNANTGELF
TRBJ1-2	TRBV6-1	ASNPTGHLNYGYT
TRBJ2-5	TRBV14	ASSQGGTQY
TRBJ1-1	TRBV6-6	ASSRGTEHLNTEAF
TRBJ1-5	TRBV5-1	ASSLGPDRDNQPQH
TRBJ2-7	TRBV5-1	ASSPQPSDEQY
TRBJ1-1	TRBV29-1	SVGNRGGTEAF
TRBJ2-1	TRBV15	ATSRDFNEQF
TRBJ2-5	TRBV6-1	ASRDRVIETQY
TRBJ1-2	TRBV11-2	ASSLTRVSTSGYT
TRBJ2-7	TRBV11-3	ASSPRDNPYEQY
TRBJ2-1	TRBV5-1	ASSLVRDSLVNHNEQF